The present entry profiles one T cell receptor (beta chain) with its context. The source of the sample is a study of technical replicates of blood from a handful of donors. This CDR3 spans 16 amino acids. The V and J ends lost 1 base and 12 bases, in that order; junction bases with no gene match: 7. In germline, CDR1 is SGHRS, CDR2 YFSETQ. Method: immunoSEQ multiplex PCR; TCRdb's copy keeps in-frame clones and lacks some. The data hold about 59,000 clones, with just under 95% observed a single time. V is TRBV5-1 and J is TRBJ2-1; TRBD2 matches 16 bases. The source material was PBMCs. This receptor was identified in a human donor in good health. Some clones in this sample may be carry-over from other donors' samples. Here the CDR3 DNA reads TGCGCCAGCAGCTTGCCGCCGGGACTAGCGGGAGGGGGGCAGTTCTTC. Encoded protein: CASSLPPGLAGGGQFF.